A selection of T cell receptor beta chains follows, all from one sample in a study of blood T cell repertoires in COVID-19. Only in-frame clones appear in the TCRdb table, and some are missing; sequencing was by immunoSEQ multiplex PCR. This table has around 130,000 clones, around 80% appearing once. Sequenced sample: peripheral blood. These receptors came from a human donor in a cohort sampled during active COVID-19. CDR3s include the opening cysteine and the closing phenylalanine or tryptophan. Fields, in order: V gene, CDR3 length, CDR3 protein.

>TRBV3-1/TRBV3-2|16
CATRHGGGGSTGELFF
>TRBV10-2|12
CASRDRGREQYF
>TRBV2|14
CASHRDRSYNEQFF
>TRBV5-4|17
CASSPNPGQGTNTEAFF
>TRBV7-9|13
CASSFDRGPEQYF
>TRBV19|11
CASRQVHGYTF
>TRBV10-3|13
CAIGQSTSYEQYF
>TRBV2|15
CASSEEGRVNTEAFF
>TRBV7-9|16
CASSLSGTGRNTEAFF
>TRBV2|15
CASSTGQLSTDTQYF
>TRBV7-8|16
CASSLVGGGASYEQYF
>TRBV5-1|15
CASSGGSHRNEKLFF
>TRBV29-1|16
CSVDTTLGIPTDTQYF
>TRBV7-8|14
CASSSSDRGIVAFF
>TRBV27|14
CASSLGQARGGYTF
>TRBV9|14
CASSVDGWAYEQYF
>TRBV5-1|16
CASSPSGQGVFEKLFF
>TRBV28|14
CASRRGGSYNEQFF
>TRBV28|16
CASSSQVTSGANVLTF
>TRBV6-6|15
CASSYYRDSSYEQYF
>TRBV11-2|14
CASSFRDTSYEQYF
>TRBV5-7|15
CASSFGGQGNQPQHF
>TRBV5-1|18
CASRTWGQGAPNTGELFF
>TRBV10-3|17
CAISVGRGLIGNTEAFF
>TRBV19|17
CASSLGLAGGAGETQYF
>TRBV21-1|15
CASSEGAGGRYEQYF
>TRBV3-1/TRBV3-2|16
CAPSHGGGGRTGELFF
>TRBV10-3|15
CAIRITSFLTDTQYF
>TRBV28|15
CASSPTGTGVYEQYF